This TCR beta chain was identified during a study of a mutant IDH1 vaccine in newly diagnosed glioma. Study summary: Patients received vaccination from 4-6 weeks after radiotherapy alone, or with temozolomide cycles.

As for this clone: Its antigen remains unknown.

Time point given: week 47, end of study. Every single dose of the vaccine, 300 ug of mutant IDH1 20-mer peptide, came with topical imiquimod. In weeks 1, 3, 5, 7, 11, 15, 19 and 23, patients were vaccinated. Tumors from donors were new WHO grade 3 or 4 IDH1-mutant astrocytomas with ATRX loss. Profiled with immunoSEQ multiplex PCR; TCRdb holds only in-frame clones, not every one. The sample yields 50,000 to 70,000 clones, 83% seen once. General observations from the study: Changes in the top peripheral T cell clonotypes seemingly had no bearing on pseudoprogression.

Germline V gene data show CDR1 as SGHNT and CDR2 as YYREEE (reference sequence). V lost 1 base, J lost 4 bases, and 14 bases lay in between. CDR3 length: 15 amino acids. V gene TRBV5-4 combines with J gene TRBJ1-1; tentative D call: TRBD1 (5 bases). Sequencing used PBMCs, obtained from a glioma patient whose treatment included an IDH1 peptide vaccine. This receptor was identified in a woman aged 45-65 years with glioma. CDR3 protein: CASSLWGVRGTEAFF. CDR3 coding DNA: TGTGCCAGCAGCTTGTGGGGGGTTAGGGGCACTGAAGCTTTCTTT.